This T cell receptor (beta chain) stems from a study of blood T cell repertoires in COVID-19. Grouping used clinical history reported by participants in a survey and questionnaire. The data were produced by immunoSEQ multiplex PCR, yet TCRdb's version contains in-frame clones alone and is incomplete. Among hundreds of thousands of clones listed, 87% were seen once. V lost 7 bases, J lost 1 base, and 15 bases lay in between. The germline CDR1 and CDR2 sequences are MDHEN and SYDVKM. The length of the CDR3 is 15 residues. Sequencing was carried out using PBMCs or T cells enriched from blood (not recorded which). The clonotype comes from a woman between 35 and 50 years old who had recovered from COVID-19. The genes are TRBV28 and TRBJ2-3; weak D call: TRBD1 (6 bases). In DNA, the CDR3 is TGTGCCAGCACCAACAGGGCCATCGGCACAGATACGCAGTATTTT. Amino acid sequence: CASTNRAIGTDTQYF.